This TCR beta chain was recorded in a study of CD8 T cells in Susac syndrome (dated by TCRdb to between 2019 and 2020). Study-level background: Whether CD8+ T cell activation and differentiation in Susac syndrome was antigen driven was tested using repertoire sequencing. The study compared CD8+ T cell repertoire clonality among about a dozen healthy donors, about 14 Susac syndrome patients and about 16 multiple sclerosis patients. Overall results and qualifications from the work: The TCR sequencing and HLA analysis was acknowledged to have included a relatively small number of individuals.

High-throughput TCR beta sequencing profiled peripheral blood CD8+ and CD4+ T cells from healthy donors, Susac syndrome patients and multiple sclerosis patients. The healthy donors served as controls matched for age and sex. Bulk CD8+ and CD4+ T cells were purified by magnetic negative isolation, whereas CD8+ TEMRA cells were enriched by FACS. Blood was collected in EDTA tubes and processed within 24 hours, with PBMCs isolated through density gradient centrifugation. PBMCs intended for TCR sequencing were cryopreserved in liquid nitrogen and thawed later in a water bath at 37 degrees C. A purity of at least 90% was achieved for sorted or isolated CD4+, CD8+ and CD8+ TEMRA cells. Trimming costs V 7 bases and J 4 bases, and their ends lie 13 bases apart. The CDR3 contains 13 residues, cysteine and phenylalanine counted. Left in the record is the CDR3 DNA by itself, 39 bases read in frame from the first base.

RNA was extracted with the RNeasy kit and about 0.45 to 1 ug was reverse transcribed using random hexamers. The immunoSEQ multiplex PCR assay, which covers 54 Vbeta and 13 Jbeta segments, was used to amplify TCR beta CDR3 regions. PCR amplification bias was corrected using a synthetic template baseline for primer optimization and computational correction. In the source study's methods: Reads were annotated to V, D and J genes according to IMGT and were analyzed with immunoSEQ Analyzer, with only productive sequences retained. Clonality was computed as one minus Shannon entropy normalized by log2 of the number of productive unique sequences. Public and private clones were assessed among the 100 most prevalent clones of each patient and control. A clone was defined as Susac-specific if it was absent from the healthy and MS cohorts, from some 1,100 published viral clones and from other ImmuneACCESS disease sequences. TCRdb trimmed the raw reads at Q25, called clones with MiXCR and kept productive beta chains. Rows matching on CDR3 protein sequence are summarized as one entry with the most common DNA and genes. In this record, the V and J calls reflect TCRdb's handling and not the investigators' own analysis. This sample holds fewer than 80,000 distinct CDR3 sequences; just under 95% were observed only once. The ten largest make up about 0.25% of the sample.

Only one count was recorded for this clonotype. Its antigen target is currently unknown. No per-base quality is available; no much larger clone lies one base away. Weak support is all one read offers. Recombination linked TRBV12-3 or TRBV12-4 to TRBJ1-2; the D gene is not confidently resolved. The sequencing sample was made of CD8+ T cells from PBMCs. This TCR was sampled from a human donor in good health. The CDR3 in this case is CASTVGLSYGYTF. The DNA is as follows: TGTGCCAGCACTGTCGGGCTGAGCTATGGCTACACCTTC.